These 13 T cell receptor beta chains originate from one sample sequenced in a study of chemoradiotherapy in HPV16-positive cancers. Assay: immunoSEQ multiplex PCR; the TCRdb copy retains only in-frame clones and omits some. This sample has about 2,000 clones, with 90% found just once. Here the sequenced sample was tumor tissue, taken from a patient who underwent chemoradiotherapy. These receptors were obtained from a human donor with HPV-associated anogenital cancer.

The chain couples TRBV5-4 to TRBJ2-7, with D possibly being TRBD2 (6 bases). V gave up 1 base and J gave up 4 bases, with 18 bases separating them. Per the germline V gene, CDR1 is SGHNT and CDR2 is YYREEE (reference sequence). CDR3 length: 16 residues. CDR3 sequence reads: CASSLPPGPGDYEQYF. Written as DNA, the CDR3 is TGTGCCAGCAGCTTGCCACCGGGTCCGGGAGATTACGAGCAGTACTTC.

In its sample, this clone was seen once. The chain combines TRBV5-1 with TRBJ1-3; TRBD1 is a possible D gene (5 bases). V lost 3 bases and J 1 base, leaving 8 bases between the germline ends. The germline gives CDR1 SGHRS, CDR2 YFSETQ. The CDR3 has 14 residues. CDR3 sequence reads: CASSSGVSGNTIYF. The CDR3 DNA is TGCGCCAGCAGCTCGGGGGTGTCTGGAAACACCATATATTTT.

V is TRBV9 and J is TRBJ2-1; no definite D call. The CDR3 has 15 amino acids. The germline CDR1 and CDR2 sequences are SGDLS and YYNGEE. Trimming removed 3 bases at V and 2 bases at J, with 12 bases between. This chain's CDR3 is CASSARSSPYNEQFF. The CDR3 coding sequence is TGTGCCAGCAGCGCGCGGTCGTCACCCTACAATGAGCAGTTCTTC. The variable domain in full, completed from reference TRBV9 and TRBJ2-1, reads DSGVTQTPKHLITATGQRVTLRCSPRSGDLSVYWYQQSLDQGLQFLIQYYNGEERAKGNILERFSAQQFPDLHSELNLSSLELGDSALYFCASSARSSPYNEQFFGPGTRLTVL.

The V call is TRBV6-4, the J call TRBJ2-2; possibly TRBD2 for D (6 bases). Germline V gene lookup returns CDR1 MRHNA and CDR2 SNTAGT. CDR3 length: 17 residues. The V and J ends lost 0 bases and 7 bases respectively, with 18 bases between them. The CDR3 DNA reads as TGTGCCAGCAGTGACTCGGCACGGGACTCTAAGATCGGGGAGCTGTTTTTT. It codes for CASSDSARDSKIGELFF.

V usage is TRBV7-2 and J usage is TRBJ2-1; 15 bases fit TRBD2. J lost 4 bases, V lost 10 bases, and 14 bases had no gene match. This CDR3 region has 18 residues. Germline V CDR1 and CDR2: SGHTA, FQGNSA. CDR3: CAITGLAGGGPLYNEQFF. Here the CDR3 DNA reads TGTGCCATTACCGGACTAGCGGGAGGGGGGCCCCTATACAATGAGCAGTTCTTC.

V usage is TRBV5-4 and J usage is TRBJ1-2, with D uncertain. CDR3 length equals 11 residues. Germline lookup yields CDR1 SGHNT and CDR2 YYREEE (reference sequence). V lost 2 bases and J 10 bases, leaving 9 bases between the germline ends. The CDR3 reads CASSFGVAYTF. DNA of the CDR3: TGTGCCAGCAGCTTCGGGGTAGCCTACACCTTC.

V usage is TRBV19 and J usage is TRBJ2-1; the D gene could be TRBD1 or TRBD2 (5 bases each). Trimming removed 3 bases from V and 0 bases from J, with 9 bases in between. CDR1 and CDR2 (germline): LNHDA, SQIVND (reference sequence). CDR3 length equals 15 residues. CDR3 loop: CASSMGPASYNEQFF. The CDR3, as DNA: TGTGCCAGTAGTATGGGACCAGCCTCCTACAATGAGCAGTTCTTC.

The chain is built from TRBV5-4 and TRBJ2-7, with 10 bases that match TRBD2. The germline CDR1 and CDR2 sequences are SGHNT and YYREEE (reference sequence). The CDR3 length is 18 residues. Unmatched junction bases numbered 15, after V lost 4 bases and J lost 2 bases. CDR3 residues: CASSRATIRAGGTYEQYF. CDR3 DNA sequence: TGTGCCAGCAGCAGAGCAACCATTAGAGCGGGAGGGACCTACGAGCAGTACTTC.

The chain uses TRBV6-6 and TRBJ2-2; weak D call: TRBD2 (5 bases). CDR3 size: 13 residues. Germline V CDR1 and CDR2: MNHNY, SVGAGI (reference sequence). V gave up 6 bases and J gave up 2 bases, with 7 bases separating them. As DNA, the CDR3 is TGTGCCAGCAGGTCTAGCAACACCGGGGAGCTGTTTTTT. This sequence encodes CASRSSNTGELFF.

The chain employs TRBV5-1 and TRBJ1-1; 9 positions agree with TRBD1. The germline V gene encodes CDR1 SGHRS and CDR2 YFSETQ. V shed 4 bases, J shed 0 bases, and the junction held 4 bases outside the gene matches. The CDR3 runs to 15 residues. As DNA, the CDR3 is TGCGCCAGCAGCCAAAGACAGGGGGTGAACACTGAAGCTTTCTTT. Amino acid sequence: CASSQRQGVNTEAFF.

This chain connects TRBV11-3 to TRBJ2-1; 9 bases match TRBD2. The length of the CDR3 is 15 residues. CDR1 SGHNT and CDR2 YENEEA come from the germline V gene. V shed 5 bases and J 5 bases; nucleotides not matched to a gene: 7. Written as DNA, the CDR3 is TGTGCCAGCAGCCCATATAGCGGGGGAAACAATGAGCAGTTCTTC. Protein sequence: CASSPYSGGNNEQFF.

This clone was detected once. CDR3 bases: TGTGCCAGCAGATACAGGGGAACCTACGAGCAGTACTTC. Its protein is CASRYRGTYEQYF. The rearrangement links TRBV6-1 to TRBJ2-7, with 7 bases identical to TRBD1. Germline-derived CDR1 and CDR2 are MNHNS and SASEGT. This CDR3 contains 13 residues. V gave up 6 bases and J gave up 2 bases; unmatched junction bases: 4.

This chain joins TRBV7-2 and TRBJ2-7, with 10 positions matching TRBD2. CDR1 SGHTA and CDR2 FQGNSA come from the germline V gene. Unmatched junction bases numbered 1, after V lost 0 bases and J lost 2 bases. This CDR3 is built from 15 residues. In DNA, the CDR3 is TGTGCCAGCAGCTTAGCTAGCGGGAGGACCTACGAGCAGTACTTC. It yields the protein CASSLASGRTYEQYF.